The 26 T cell receptor beta chains below all came from one sample that was sequenced in a study of blood T cells in healthy people across ages. A second PCR of about 6 to 11 cycles used a sample-barcoded 5' primer and a J-beta primer mix. TCRdb redid the calling of the 5' RACE reads with MiXCR, one entry per CDR3 protein. Found here are 1.4 million or so distinct CDR3 sequences, roughly two fifths of them singletons; the top ten hold roughly 3.7%. The specimen sequenced was blood. These receptors were obtained from a young woman in good health.

The chain uses TRBV20-1 and TRBJ1-1, with D unresolved. CDR1 and CDR2 from the germline V gene are DFQATT and SNEGSKA (reference sequence). V was clipped by 0 bases and J by 4 bases, with 15 bases between them. This CDR3 contains 15 residues. The CDR3 loop reads CSARDPGMVFTEAFF. The CDR3 coding sequence is TGCAGTGCTAGAGATCCTGGGATGGTGTTCACTGAAGCTTTCTTT.

This clonotype occurred a few times. V is TRBV20-1 and J is TRBJ2-5, with D possibly being TRBD2 (5 bases). V was pared by 1 base and J by 1 base, with 10 bases between. This CDR3 region has 14 residues. The germline V gene has CDR1 DFQATT and CDR2 SNEGSKA (reference sequence). The CDR3, as DNA: TGCAGTGCTAGAGTATCCCGGGGCCAAGAGACCCAGTACTTC. Encoded protein: CSARVSRGQETQYF.

This clonotype was detected only a few times. V usage is TRBV9 and J usage is TRBJ1-2, with TRBD1 identical over 7 bases. V shed 3 bases and J 6 bases; nucleotides not matched to a gene: 5. The CDR3 covers 13 residues. Per the germline V gene, CDR1 is SGDLS and CDR2 is YYNGEE. The DNA of the CDR3 is TGTGCCAGCAGCGCCCGAGGGGGCAATGGCTACACCTTC. It specifies CASSARGGNGYTF.

The V call is TRBV20-1, the J call TRBJ2-1, with 9 bases matching TRBD1. There are 15 residues in the CDR3. Losses at the gene ends were 7 bases for V and 6 bases for J; bases not matched to a gene: 13. The germline CDR1 and CDR2 sequences are DFQATT and SNEGSKA (reference sequence). The CDR3 DNA reads TGCAGTGTCCCAGCCGGGACAGGGATTCCCAATGAGCAGTTCTTC. Protein sequence: CSVPAGTGIPNEQFF.

This clonotype was detected a few times. The chain joins TRBV20-1 to TRBJ2-1; tentative D call: TRBD2 (5 bases). Trimming removed 3 bases from V and 6 bases from J, with 15 bases in between. Germline assignment: CDR1 DFQATT and CDR2 SNEGSKA (reference sequence). This CDR3 is built from 14 residues. CDR3 sequence reads: CSASRQGLGNEQFF. Written as DNA, the CDR3 is TGCAGTGCTAGTAGGCAAGGACTCGGCAATGAGCAGTTCTTC.

The chain uses TRBV15 and TRBJ1-5, with D possibly matching TRBD1 (5 bases). The CDR3 spans 14 residues. The V gene lost 1 base and the J gene lost 3 bases, with 7 bases spanning the gap. In germline, CDR1 is LNHNV, CDR2 YYDKDF (reference sequence). In nucleotides, the CDR3 is TGTGCCACCAGCAGAGGGGGGACCAATCAGCCCCAGCATTTT. Its translation is CATSRGGTNQPQHF. Together with reference TRBV15 and TRBJ1-5, the CDR3 gives the full variable domain: DAMVIQNPRYQVTQFGKPVTLSCSQTLNHNVMYWYQQKSSQAPKLLFHYYDKDFNNEADTPDNFQSRRPNTSFCFLDIRSPGLGDTAMYLCATSRGGTNQPQHFGDGTRLSIL.

The J gene is TRBJ2-5, the V gene TRBV6-2 or TRBV6-3, with 10 bases matching TRBD2. This CDR3 region has 15 residues. Germline CDR1 reads MNHEY; CDR2 reads SVGEGT. Trimming at V came to 5 bases and at J to 4 bases, leaving 7 bases not matched to a gene. CDR3 residues: CASSLAGVVGETQYF. CDR3 in DNA: TGTGCCAGCAGTCTAGCGGGAGTAGTTGGAGAGACCCAGTACTTC.

The chain couples TRBV7-9 to TRBJ2-1; TRBD2 is a possible D gene (6 bases). Germline lookup yields CDR1 SEHNR and CDR2 FQNEAQ (reference sequence). The CDR3 is made up of 14 amino acids. Trimming took 0 bases from V and 9 from J, leaving 12 bases between them. The DNA of the CDR3 is TGTGCCAGCAGCTTAGCTCAGCGGGTGGGTGAGCAGTTCTTC. It codes for CASSLAQRVGEQFF. Based on the CDR3 plus reference TRBV7-9 and TRBJ2-1, the full variable domain is DTGVSQNPRHKITKRGQNVTFRCDPISEHNRLYWYRQTLGQGPEFLTYFQNEAQLEKSRLLSDRFSAERPKGSFSTLEIQRTEQGDSAMYLCASSLAQRVGEQFFGPGTRLTVL.

There are a few counts of this clonotype. J is TRBJ2-1 and V is TRBV6-6; a possible D gene is TRBD1 (5 bases). The V gene lost 5 bases and the J gene lost 8 bases, with 13 bases spanning the gap. CDR1 is MNHNY, CDR2 SVGAGI, per germline (reference sequence). The CDR3 totals 13 residues. The CDR3 DNA reads TGTGCCAGCAGTGACCTTAAGGGGTATGAGCAGTTCTTC. This codes for CASSDLKGYEQFF.

This clonotype has only one observation. The chain is built from TRBV5-1 and TRBJ1-1; no clear D gene. Germline CDR1 and CDR2: SGHRS and YFSETQ. There are 15 residues in the CDR3. With 0 bases removed from V and 1 base from J, the gap between germline ends came to 10 bases. In DNA, the CDR3 is TGCGCCAGCAGCTTGGAGGCAAACCGGAACACTGAAGCTTTCTTT. This translates into CASSLEANRNTEAFF.

The genes are TRBV4-1 and TRBJ2-1, with TRBD1 matching over 7 bases. J gave up 7 bases and V 4 bases, and 7 bases lay outside the gene matches. This CDR3 has 14 residues. CDR1 MGHRA and CDR2 YSYEKL come from the germline V gene. The CDR3 bases are TGCGCCAGCAGCCGTCTTCCAGGGGGAAATGAGCAGTTCTTC. Protein sequence: CASSRLPGGNEQFF.

The chain recombines TRBV21-1 with TRBJ2-3; the table's D call TRBD1 went unverified against the DNA. TRBV21-1 constitutes a pseudogene. The CDR3 has 14 residues. The CDR3 reads CASSKDQGADTQYF. DNA for the CDR3: TGTGCCAGCAGCAAAGATCAAGGGGCAGATACGCAGTATTTT.

V usage is TRBV20-1 and J usage is TRBJ2-1; D remains unclear. The germline V and J ends were trimmed by 1 base and 4 bases, with 14 bases remaining between them. The CDR3 loop spans 15 amino acids. Germline CDR1 reads DFQATT; CDR2 reads SNEGSKA (reference sequence). The CDR3 nucleotides are TGCAGTGCTAGAGTTAGAGACTGGAGATACAATGAGCAGTTCTTC. This codes for CSARVRDWRYNEQFF.

Comment on this clonotype: This may stem from a read error, because a much larger clone lies one nucleotide away. The rearrangement links TRBV20-1 to TRBJ2-7, with 9 bases lining up with TRBD1. The J call may be incorrect, as the DNA end agrees better with TRBJ2-4. The CDR3 runs 15 residues. Germline V gene data show CDR1 as DFQATT and CDR2 as SNEGSKA (reference sequence). The DNA for the CDR3 is TGCAGTGATCCTTTTTCGGGACAGGGATCAAACATTCAGTACTTC. This sequence encodes CSDPFSGQGSNIQYF.

The gene calls are TRBV11-2 and TRBJ1-2; no definite D call. Germline V gene data show CDR1 as SGHAT and CDR2 as FQNNGV. Trimming stripped 6 bases from V and 2 bases from J, with 22 bases between. CDR3 length: 17 residues. CDR3 nucleotides: TGTGCCAGCAGATCCATCCCCCAGTTCGCCCCCAACTATGGCTACACCTTC. This codes for CASRSIPQFAPNYGYTF. Full variable domain (outside the CDR3, taken from reference TRBV11-2 and TRBJ1-2): EAGVAQSPRYKIIEKRQSVAFWCNPISGHATLYWYQQILGQGPKLLIQFQNNGVVDDSQLPKDRFSAERLKGVDSTLKIQPAKLEDSAVYLCASRSIPQFAPNYGYTFGSGTRLTVV.

In this sample, this clonotype turned up a few times. This chain uses TRBV2 with TRBJ2-2; a weak D match, TRBD1 (6 bases). The CDR3 loop spans 19 amino acids. Trimming shortened V by 6 bases and J by 0 bases, and 23 bases separated the two germline ends. Germline V CDR1 and CDR2: SNHLY, FYNNEI. CDR3 bases: TGTGCCAGCAGCCCGGGACATCAATCCCTAATCGCGAACACCGGGGAGCTGTTTTTT. This gives the protein CASSPGHQSLIANTGELFF.

This chain links TRBV13 with TRBJ2-7; tentative D call: TRBD2 (6 bases). This CDR3 is built from 14 residues. The V end lost 5 bases, the J end lost 7 bases, and 18 bases lay between the germline ends. The germline V gene has CDR1 PRHDT and CDR2 FYEKMQ (reference sequence). CDR3 amino acids: CASSLGRGIGEQYF. The CDR3 DNA reads TGTGCCAGCAGCCTCGGACGCGGGATAGGGGAGCAGTACTTC.

CDR3 DNA: TGTGCCAGCAGCTCCTTCGGCCCAGGGGACGGAGCTAACTATGGCTACACCTTC. It is translated as CASSSFGPGDGANYGYTF. This chain connects TRBV12-3 or TRBV12-4 to TRBJ1-2, with D possibly being TRBD1 (6 bases). CDR3 length: 18 amino acids. V gave up 6 bases and J gave up 0 bases, with 23 bases separating them.

In its sample, this clonotype was seen a few times. V gene TRBV4-3 combines with J gene TRBJ2-7; the match to TRBD1 covers 7 bases. The J segment lost 3 bases and the V segment lost 0 bases, leaving 8 bases of the junction unmatched. The CDR3 covers 16 residues. Germline V gives CDR1 LGHNA, CDR2 YSLEER. The CDR3 DNA is TGCGCCAGCAGCCAAGATATAACAGGGGTGGGCTACGAGCAGTACTTC. It codes for CASSQDITGVGYEQYF.

This clonotype was recorded a few times. This chain connects TRBV2 to TRBJ2-5, with TRBD1 identical over 10 bases. This CDR3 comprises 17 residues. After removal of 0 bases from V and 3 bases from J, the junction contained 7 bases not matched to a gene. CDR1 is SNHLY, CDR2 FYNNEI, per germline. The CDR3 DNA reads TGTGCCAGCAGTGAAGCGCTTCCGGACAGGGGGGAAGAGACCCAGTACTTC. As protein: CASSEALPDRGEETQYF.

This clonotype was seen a few times. The chain uses TRBV6-2 or TRBV6-3 and TRBJ2-3, with TRBD1 matching over 9 bases. J lost 3 bases, V lost 5 bases, and 6 bases had no gene match. In germline, CDR1 is MNHEY, CDR2 SVGEGT. The CDR3 length is 15 residues. The CDR3 loop reads CASSVDRGRTDTQYF. CDR3 in DNA: TGTGCCAGCAGTGTCGACAGGGGGAGGACAGATACGCAGTATTTT.

The chain is built from TRBV18 and TRBJ2-7, with 11 bases fitting TRBD2. J gave up 0 bases and V 0 bases, and 4 bases lay outside the gene matches. CDR1 is KGHSH and CDR2 is LQKENI in the germline V gene. The CDR3 extends over 17 amino acids. The CDR3 here is CASSPPGLADSSYEQYF. CDR3 nucleotide sequence: TGTGCCAGCTCACCACCGGGACTAGCGGACAGCTCCTACGAGCAGTACTTC.

With regard to this clonotype: At one of its ends the junction is not consistent with the germline gene, which may arise from a read error. This rearrangement joins TRBV10-3 to TRBJ2-4; D might be TRBD2 (5 bases). The CDR3 consists of 8 residues. CDR1 is ENHRY and CDR2 is SYGVKD in the germline V gene. The CDR3 reads CGPTGQYF. The CDR3 DNA sequence: TGCGGCCCTACGGGGCAGTACTTC.

This clonotype was picked up a small number of times. The CDR3 loop reads CASSFYMGTGETQYF. The CDR3 nucleotides read TGTGCCAGCAGCTTTTATATGGGTACGGGGGAGACCCAGTACTTC. This chain uses TRBV7-2 with TRBJ2-7, with TRBD2 as a possible D gene (5 bases). The J call may be in error: the DNA end matches TRBJ2-5 better. CDR1 is SGHTA, CDR2 FQGNSA, per germline. The length of the CDR3 is 15 residues.

The chain is built from TRBV20-1 and TRBJ2-3, with D possibly matching TRBD2 (7 bases). Germline values: CDR1 DFQATT, CDR2 SNEGSKA (reference sequence). The CDR3 contains 14 residues. Trimming pared 6 bases from V and 3 bases from J, leaving 16 bases between. The CDR3: CSARGLPKTDTQYF. CDR3 bases: TGCAGTGCCAGGGGACTACCTAAGACAGATACGCAGTATTTT.

The chain recombines TRBV3-1 with TRBJ1-2, with TRBD1 as a possible D gene (5 bases). Looked up from germline, CDR1 is LGHDT and CDR2 is YNNKEL (reference sequence). This CDR3 has 14 residues. V was clipped by 0 bases and J by 5 bases, with 10 bases between them. CDR3 residues: CASSQDRDYYGYTF. The CDR3 nucleotides are TGTGCCAGCAGCCAAGACAGGGATTATTATGGCTACACCTTC.